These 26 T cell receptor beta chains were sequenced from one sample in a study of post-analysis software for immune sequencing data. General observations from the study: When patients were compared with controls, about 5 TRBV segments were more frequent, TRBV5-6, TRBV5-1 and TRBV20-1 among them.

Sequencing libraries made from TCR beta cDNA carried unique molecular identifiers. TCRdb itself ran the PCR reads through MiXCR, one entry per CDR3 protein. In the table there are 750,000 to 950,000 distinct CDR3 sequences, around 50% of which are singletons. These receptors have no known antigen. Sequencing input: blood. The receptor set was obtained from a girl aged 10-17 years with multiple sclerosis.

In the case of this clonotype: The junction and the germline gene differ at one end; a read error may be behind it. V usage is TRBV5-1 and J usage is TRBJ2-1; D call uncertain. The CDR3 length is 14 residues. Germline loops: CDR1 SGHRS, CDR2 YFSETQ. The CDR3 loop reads CACSLGRLGDEQFF. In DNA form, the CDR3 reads TGCGCCTGCAGCTTGGGTCGCCTAGGCGATGAGCAGTTCTTC.

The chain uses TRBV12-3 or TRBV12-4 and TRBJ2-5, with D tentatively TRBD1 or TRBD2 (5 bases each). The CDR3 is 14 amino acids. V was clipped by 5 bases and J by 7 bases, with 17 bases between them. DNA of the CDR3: TGTGCCAGCAGTGTGGCAGGGAGTATAGGGACCCAGTACTTC. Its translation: CASSVAGSIGTQYF.

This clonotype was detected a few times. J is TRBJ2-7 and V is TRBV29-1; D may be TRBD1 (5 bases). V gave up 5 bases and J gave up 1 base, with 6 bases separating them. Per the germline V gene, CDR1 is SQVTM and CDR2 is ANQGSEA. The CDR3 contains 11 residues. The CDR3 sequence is CSVQGSYEQYF. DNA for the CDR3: TGCAGCGTTCAGGGTTCCTACGAGCAGTACTTC.

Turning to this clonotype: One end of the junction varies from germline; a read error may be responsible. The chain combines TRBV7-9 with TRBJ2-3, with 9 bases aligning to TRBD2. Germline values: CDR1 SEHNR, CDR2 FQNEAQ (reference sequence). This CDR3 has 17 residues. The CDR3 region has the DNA TGTGCCAGCAGTATCTTGGCGGGAGGGCCTAGCACAGATACACAGTATTTT. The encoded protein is CASSILAGGPSTDTQYF.

The CDR3 DNA reads TGTGCCAGCAGTTATCTAGCGGGGGGGCCGGAGACCCAGTACTTC. Amino acids: CASSYLAGGPETQYF. The gene calls are TRBV27 and TRBJ2-5, with 12 positions matching TRBD2. The germline gives CDR1 MNHEY, CDR2 SMNVEV (reference sequence). The CDR3 totals 15 residues. With 4 bases clipped from V and 5 bases from J, the junction kept 5 bases outside the gene matches.

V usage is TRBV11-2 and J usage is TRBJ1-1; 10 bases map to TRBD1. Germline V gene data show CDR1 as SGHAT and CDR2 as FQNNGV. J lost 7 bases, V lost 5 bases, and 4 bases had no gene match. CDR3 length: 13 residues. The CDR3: CASSPRDRGEAFF. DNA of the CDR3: TGTGCCAGCAGCCCCCGGGACAGGGGTGAAGCTTTCTTT. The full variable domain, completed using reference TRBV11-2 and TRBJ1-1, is EAGVAQSPRYKIIEKRQSVAFWCNPISGHATLYWYQQILGQGPKLLIQFQNNGVVDDSQLPKDRFSAERLKGVDSTLKIQPAKLEDSAVYLCASSPRDRGEAFFGQGTRLTVV.

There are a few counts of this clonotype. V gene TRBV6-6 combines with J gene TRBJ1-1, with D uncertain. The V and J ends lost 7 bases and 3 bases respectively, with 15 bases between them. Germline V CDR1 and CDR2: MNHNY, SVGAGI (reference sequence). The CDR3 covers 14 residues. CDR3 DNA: TGTGCCAGCAAGAGCTTTTTAAGGGACACTGAAGCTTTCTTT. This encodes CASKSFLRDTEAFF.

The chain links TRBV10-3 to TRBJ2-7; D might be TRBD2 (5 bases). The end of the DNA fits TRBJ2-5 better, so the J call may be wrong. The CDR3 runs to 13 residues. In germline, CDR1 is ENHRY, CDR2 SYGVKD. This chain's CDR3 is CAIRPEAIETQYF. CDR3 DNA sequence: TGTGCCATCAGGCCGGAGGCAATAGAGACCCAGTACTTC.

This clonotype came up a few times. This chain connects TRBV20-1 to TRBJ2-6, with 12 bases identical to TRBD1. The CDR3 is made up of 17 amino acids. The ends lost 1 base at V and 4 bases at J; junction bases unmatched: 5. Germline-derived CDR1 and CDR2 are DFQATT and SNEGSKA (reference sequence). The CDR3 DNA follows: TGCAGTGCTAGAGTGGGACAGGGGGCGTGGGGGGCCAACGTCCTGACTTTC. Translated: CSARVGQGAWGANVLTF.

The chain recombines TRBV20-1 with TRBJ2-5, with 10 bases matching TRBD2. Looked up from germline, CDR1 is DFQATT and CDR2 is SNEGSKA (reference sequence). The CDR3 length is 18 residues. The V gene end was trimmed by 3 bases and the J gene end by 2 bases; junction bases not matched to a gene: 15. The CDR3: CSASGGVQREGPQETQYF. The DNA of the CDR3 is TGCAGTGCTAGCGGGGGGGTGCAGCGGGAGGGCCCTCAAGAGACCCAGTACTTC.

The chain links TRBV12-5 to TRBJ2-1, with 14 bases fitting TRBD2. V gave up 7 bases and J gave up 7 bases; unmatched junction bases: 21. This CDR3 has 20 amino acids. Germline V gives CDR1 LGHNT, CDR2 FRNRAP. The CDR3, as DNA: TGTGCTAGTGCCCCAAGACTAGCGGGAGGGCCGGGTCGGGTGGATAATGAGCAGTTCTTC. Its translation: CASAPRLAGGPGRVDNEQFF.

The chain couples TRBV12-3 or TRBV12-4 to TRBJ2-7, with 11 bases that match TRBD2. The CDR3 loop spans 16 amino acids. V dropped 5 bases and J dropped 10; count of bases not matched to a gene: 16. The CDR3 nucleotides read TGTGCCAGCAGTCCTGGGACTAGCGGAGAACAAGAGATCCAGTACTTC. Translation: CASSPGTSGEQEIQYF.

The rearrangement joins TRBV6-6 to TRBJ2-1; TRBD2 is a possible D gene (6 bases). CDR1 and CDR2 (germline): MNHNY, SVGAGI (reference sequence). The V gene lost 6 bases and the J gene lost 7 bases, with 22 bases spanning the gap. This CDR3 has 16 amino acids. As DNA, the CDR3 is TGTGCCAGCAGCGACACCGGGACTCGGGGAAGGAATGAGCAGTTCTTC. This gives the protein CASSDTGTRGRNEQFF.

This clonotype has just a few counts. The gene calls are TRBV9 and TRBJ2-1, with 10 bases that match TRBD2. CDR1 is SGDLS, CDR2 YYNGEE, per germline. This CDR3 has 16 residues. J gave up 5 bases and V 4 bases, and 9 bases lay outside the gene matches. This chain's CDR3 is CASSTPGLAKNNEQFF. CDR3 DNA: TGTGCCAGCAGCACGCCGGGACTAGCGAAGAACAATGAGCAGTTCTTC.

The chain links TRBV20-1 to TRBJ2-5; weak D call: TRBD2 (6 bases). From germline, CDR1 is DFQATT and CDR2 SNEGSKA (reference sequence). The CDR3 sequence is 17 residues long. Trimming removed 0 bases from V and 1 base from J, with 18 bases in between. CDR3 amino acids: CSARDWAFGLRQETQYF. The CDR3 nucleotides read TGCAGTGCTAGAGATTGGGCGTTCGGACTACGCCAAGAGACCCAGTACTTC.

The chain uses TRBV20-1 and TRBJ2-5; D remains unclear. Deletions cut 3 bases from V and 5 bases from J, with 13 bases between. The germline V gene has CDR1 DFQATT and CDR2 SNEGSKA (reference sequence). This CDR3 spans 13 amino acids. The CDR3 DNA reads TGCAGTGCTAGGCCTGGACCACGGGAGACCCAGTACTTC. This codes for CSARPGPRETQYF.

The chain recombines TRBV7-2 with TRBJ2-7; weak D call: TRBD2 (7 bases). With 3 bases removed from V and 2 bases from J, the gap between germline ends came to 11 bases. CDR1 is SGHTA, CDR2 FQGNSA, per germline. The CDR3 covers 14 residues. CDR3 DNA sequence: TGTGCCAGCAGCTTCAAGCGGGACACCTACGAGCAGTACTTC. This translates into CASSFKRDTYEQYF.

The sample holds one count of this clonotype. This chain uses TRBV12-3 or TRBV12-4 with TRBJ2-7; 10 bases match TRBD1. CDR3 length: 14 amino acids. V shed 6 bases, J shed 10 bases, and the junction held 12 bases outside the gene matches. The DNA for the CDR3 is TGTGCCAGCAGCCCTGGACAGGGGGGCCAAGAACAGTACTTC. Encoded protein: CASSPGQGGQEQYF.

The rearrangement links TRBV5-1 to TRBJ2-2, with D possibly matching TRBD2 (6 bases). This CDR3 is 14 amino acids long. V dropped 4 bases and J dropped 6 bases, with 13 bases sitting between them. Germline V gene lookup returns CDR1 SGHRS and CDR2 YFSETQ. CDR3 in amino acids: CASSQEGVPGELFF. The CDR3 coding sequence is TGCGCCAGCAGCCAGGAGGGAGTCCCCGGGGAGCTGTTTTTT.

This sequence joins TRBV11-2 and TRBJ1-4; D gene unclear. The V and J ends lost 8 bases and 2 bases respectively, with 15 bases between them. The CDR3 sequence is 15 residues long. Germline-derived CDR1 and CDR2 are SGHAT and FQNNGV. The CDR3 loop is CASSGRGWTNEKLFF. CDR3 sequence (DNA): TGTGCCAGCTCAGGCCGGGGATGGACTAATGAAAAACTGTTTTTT.

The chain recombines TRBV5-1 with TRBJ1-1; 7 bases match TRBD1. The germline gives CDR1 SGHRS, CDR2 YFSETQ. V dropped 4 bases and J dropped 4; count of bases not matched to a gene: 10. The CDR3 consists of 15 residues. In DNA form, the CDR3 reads TGCGCCAGCAGCCTACCTGGGACAGCAATCACTGAAGCTTTCTTT. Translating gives CASSLPGTAITEAFF.

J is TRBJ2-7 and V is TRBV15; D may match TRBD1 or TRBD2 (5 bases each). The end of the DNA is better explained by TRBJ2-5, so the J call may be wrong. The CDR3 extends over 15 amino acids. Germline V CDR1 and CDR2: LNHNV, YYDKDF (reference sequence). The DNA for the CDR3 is TGTGCCACCAGCAGCCCCCCGGAGAGGGGTGAGACCCAGTACTTC. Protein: CATSSPPERGETQYF.

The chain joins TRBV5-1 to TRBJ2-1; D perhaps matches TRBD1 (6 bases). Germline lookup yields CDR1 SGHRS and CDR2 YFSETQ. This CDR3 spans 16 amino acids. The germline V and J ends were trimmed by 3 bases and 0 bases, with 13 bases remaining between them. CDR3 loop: CASSSTGTSSYNEQFF. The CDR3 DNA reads TGCGCCAGCAGCTCAACAGGGACAAGCTCCTACAATGAGCAGTTCTTC. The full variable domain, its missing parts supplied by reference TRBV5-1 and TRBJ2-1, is KAGVTQTPRYLIKTRGQQVTLSCSPISGHRSVSWYQQTPGQGLQFLFEYFSETQRNKGNFPGRFSGRQFSNSRSEMNVSTLELGDSALYLCASSSTGTSSYNEQFFGPGTRLTVL.

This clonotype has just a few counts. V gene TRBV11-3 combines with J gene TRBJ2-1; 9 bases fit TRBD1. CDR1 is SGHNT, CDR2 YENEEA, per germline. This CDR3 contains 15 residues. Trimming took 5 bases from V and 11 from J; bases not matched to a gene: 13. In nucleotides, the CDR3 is TGTGCCAGCAGCCTATTGGGACAGGGCAACTCGAAGCAGTTCTTC. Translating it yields CASSLLGQGNSKQFF.

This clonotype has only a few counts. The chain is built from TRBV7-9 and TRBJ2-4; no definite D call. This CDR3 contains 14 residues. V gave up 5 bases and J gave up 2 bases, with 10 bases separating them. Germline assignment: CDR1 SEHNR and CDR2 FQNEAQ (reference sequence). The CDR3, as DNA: TGTGCCAGCAGCATCCCTAGAACCAAAAACATTCAGTACTTC. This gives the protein CASSIPRTKNIQYF. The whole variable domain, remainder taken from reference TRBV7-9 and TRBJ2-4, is DTGVSQNPRHKITKRGQNVTFRCDPISEHNRLYWYRQTLGQGPEFLTYFQNEAQLEKSRLLSDRFSAERPKGSFSTLEIQRTEQGDSAMYLCASSIPRTKNIQYFGAGTRLSVL.

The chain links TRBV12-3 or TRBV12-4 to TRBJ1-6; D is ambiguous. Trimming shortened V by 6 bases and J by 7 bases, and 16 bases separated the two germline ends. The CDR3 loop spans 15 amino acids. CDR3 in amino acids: CASSASGIVNSPLHF. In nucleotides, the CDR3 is TGTGCCAGCAGCGCTTCGGGGATAGTCAATTCACCCCTCCACTTT.